This T cell receptor beta chain was sequenced for a study of human T cells and chemical hapten exposure. Study in general: Weekly administration of diphenylcyclopropenone to the scalp of patients continued throughout the roughly 23-week study. Regarding the study as a whole: Expanded TCRs clustered into significantly more large CDR3 similarity groups than controls, the analysis revealed.

Many counts were recorded for this clonotype. No antigen is known for it. TCRdb re-called the RACE reads with MiXCR, one entry per CDR3 protein. The sample records approximately 72,000 distinct CDR3 sequences, approximately 10% being singletons. The CDR3 totals 14 residues. Unmatched junction bases numbered 10, after V lost 5 bases and J lost 6 bases. Germline CDR1 SQVTM, CDR2 ANQGSEA. Time point defined: patch test 3, about 24 weeks after DPC sensitization. Treatment of the sample: therapeutic diphenylcyclopropenone sensitization with weekly scalp DPC. The chain employs TRBV29-1 and TRBJ1-2, with 9 bases that match TRBD1. The source material was whole blood, sampled in connection with sensitization to the hapten diphenylcyclopropenone (DPC). The TCR comes from a woman aged 50 to 60 with alopecia areata. Some clones in this sample may be carry-over from other donors' samples. The CDR3 DNA sequence: TGCAGCGTTTCCTCGACCGGGACAGGGAATGGCTACACCTTC. Translating it yields CSVSSTGTGNGYTF.